This T cell receptor beta chain was identified during a study of shared clonotypes between healthy human individuals. Background on the study: The plates for each donor numbered three CD4 naive, three CD4 memory, two CD8 naive and one CD8 memory.

Overall study findings and caveats: Clonotype sharing across a few donors was observed for around 5% of naive CD4 clonotypes.

CDR3 length: 18 residues. CDR1 is SGHDT and CDR2 is YYEEEE in the germline V gene. V was clipped by 0 bases and J by 0 bases; unmatched bases: 6. This clone appeared a single time. Its antigen is currently unknown. Genomic DNA (from each subset) was split evenly across several immunoSEQ plates. TCRdb keeps only in-frame clones here, not all; method: immunoSEQ multiplex PCR. The sample lists 2 million to 2.5 million clones, 92% occurring once. Free of recent acute infections or vaccinations, the donors were healthy HIV-negative adults. The sample was naive CD4+ T cells from PBMCs. The subset denotes: CD45RA+ positively selected. The chain couples TRBV5-6 to TRBJ2-2; 9 bases are a match to TRBD1. The source of this sequence is a man between 18 and 29 years old in good health. Some clones in this sample may be carry-over from other donors' samples. This chain's CDR3 is CASSLEHRDRANTGELFF. CDR3 sequence (DNA): TGTGCCAGCAGCTTGGAGCATCGGGACAGGGCGAACACCGGGGAGCTGTTTTTT.